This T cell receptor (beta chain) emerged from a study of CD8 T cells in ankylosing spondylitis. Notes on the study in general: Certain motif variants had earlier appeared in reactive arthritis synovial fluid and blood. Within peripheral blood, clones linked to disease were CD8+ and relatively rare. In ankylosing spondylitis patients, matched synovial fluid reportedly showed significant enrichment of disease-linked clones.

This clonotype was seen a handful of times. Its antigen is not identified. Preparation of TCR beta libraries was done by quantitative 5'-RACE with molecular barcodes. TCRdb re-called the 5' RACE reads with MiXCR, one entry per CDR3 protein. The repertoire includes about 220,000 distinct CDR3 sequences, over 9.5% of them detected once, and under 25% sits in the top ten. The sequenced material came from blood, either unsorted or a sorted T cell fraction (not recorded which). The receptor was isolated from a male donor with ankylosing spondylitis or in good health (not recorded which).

This CDR3 is CSLREQGPDTQYF. CDR3 nucleotides: TGCAGCCTTAGGGAGCAGGGGCCCGATACGCAGTATTTT. The V gene is TRBV20-1, the J gene TRBJ2-3; D is perhaps TRBD1 (6 bases). CDR3 length: 13 residues. Germline V lookup: CDR1 DFQATT, CDR2 SNEGSKA (reference sequence).